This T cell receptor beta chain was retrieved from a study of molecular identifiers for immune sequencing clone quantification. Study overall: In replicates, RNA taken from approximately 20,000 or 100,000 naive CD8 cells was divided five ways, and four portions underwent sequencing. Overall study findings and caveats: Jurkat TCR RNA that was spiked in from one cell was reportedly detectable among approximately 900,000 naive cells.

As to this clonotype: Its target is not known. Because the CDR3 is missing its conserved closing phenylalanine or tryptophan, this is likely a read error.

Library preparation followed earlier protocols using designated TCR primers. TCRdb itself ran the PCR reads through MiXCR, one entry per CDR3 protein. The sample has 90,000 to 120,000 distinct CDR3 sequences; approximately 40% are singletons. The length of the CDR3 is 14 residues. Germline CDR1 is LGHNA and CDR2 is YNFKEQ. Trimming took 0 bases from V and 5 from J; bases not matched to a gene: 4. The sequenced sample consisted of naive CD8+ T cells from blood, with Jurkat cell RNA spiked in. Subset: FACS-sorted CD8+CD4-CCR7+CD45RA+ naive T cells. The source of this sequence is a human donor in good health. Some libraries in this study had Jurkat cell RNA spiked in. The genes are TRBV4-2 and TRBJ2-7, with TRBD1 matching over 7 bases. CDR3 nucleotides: TGTGCCAGCAGCCAAGAAAAGGGGGCCAACGAGCAGTACATC. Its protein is CASSQEKGANEQYI.